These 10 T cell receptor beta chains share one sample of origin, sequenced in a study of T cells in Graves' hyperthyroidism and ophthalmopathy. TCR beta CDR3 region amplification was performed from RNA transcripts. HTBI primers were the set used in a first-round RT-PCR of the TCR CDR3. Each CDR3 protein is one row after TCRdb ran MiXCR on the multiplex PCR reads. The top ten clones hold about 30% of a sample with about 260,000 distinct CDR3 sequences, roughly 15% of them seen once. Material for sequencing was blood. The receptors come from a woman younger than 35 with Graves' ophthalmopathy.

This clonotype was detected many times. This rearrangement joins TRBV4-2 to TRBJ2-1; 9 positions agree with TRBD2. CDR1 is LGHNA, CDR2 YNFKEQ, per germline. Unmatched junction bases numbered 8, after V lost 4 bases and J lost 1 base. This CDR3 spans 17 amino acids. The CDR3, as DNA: TGTGCCAGCAGCCGAAGTAGCGGGAGTTCTTCCTACAATGAGCAGTTCTTC. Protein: CASSRSSGSSSYNEQFF.

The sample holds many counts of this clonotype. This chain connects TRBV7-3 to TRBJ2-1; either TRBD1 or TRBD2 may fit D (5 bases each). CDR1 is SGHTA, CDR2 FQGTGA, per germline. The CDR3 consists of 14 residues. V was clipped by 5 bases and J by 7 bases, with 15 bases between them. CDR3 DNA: TGTGCCAGCAGCCCTAGCAGGGCCTCAAATGAGCAGTTCTTC. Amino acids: CASSPSRASNEQFF.

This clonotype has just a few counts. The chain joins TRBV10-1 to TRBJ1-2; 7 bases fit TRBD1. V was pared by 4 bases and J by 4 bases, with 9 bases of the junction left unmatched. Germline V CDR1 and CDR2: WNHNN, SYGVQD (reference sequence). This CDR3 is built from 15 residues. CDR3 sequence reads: CASSGHGTEFYGYTF. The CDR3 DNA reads TGCGCCAGCAGTGGCCACGGGACAGAATTCTATGGCTACACCTTC.

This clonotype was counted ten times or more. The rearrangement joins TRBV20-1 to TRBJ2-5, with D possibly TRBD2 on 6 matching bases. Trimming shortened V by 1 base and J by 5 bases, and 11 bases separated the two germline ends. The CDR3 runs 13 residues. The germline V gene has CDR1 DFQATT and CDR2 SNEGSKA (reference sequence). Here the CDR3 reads CSARVGGLETQYF. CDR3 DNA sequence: TGCAGTGCTAGAGTCGGGGGATTGGAGACCCAGTACTTC.

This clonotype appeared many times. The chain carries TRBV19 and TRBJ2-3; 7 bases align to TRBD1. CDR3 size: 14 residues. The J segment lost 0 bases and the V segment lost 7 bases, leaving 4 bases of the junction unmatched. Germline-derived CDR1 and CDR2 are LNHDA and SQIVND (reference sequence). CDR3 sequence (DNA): TGTGCCAGTACTGGGACAGCCAGCACAGATACGCAGTATTTT. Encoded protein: CASTGTASTDTQYF.

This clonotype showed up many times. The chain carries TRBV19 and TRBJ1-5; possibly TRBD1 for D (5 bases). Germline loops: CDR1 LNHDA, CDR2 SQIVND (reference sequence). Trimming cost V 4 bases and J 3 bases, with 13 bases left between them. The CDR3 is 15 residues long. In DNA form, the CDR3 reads TGTGCCAGTAGTACAGGGTGGGGAAACAATCAGCCCCAGCATTTT. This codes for CASSTGWGNNQPQHF.

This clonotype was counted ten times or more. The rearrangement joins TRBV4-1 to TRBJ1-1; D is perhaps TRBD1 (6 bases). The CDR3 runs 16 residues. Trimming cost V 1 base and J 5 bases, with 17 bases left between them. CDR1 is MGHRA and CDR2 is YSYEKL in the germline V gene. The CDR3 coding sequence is TGCGCCAGCAGCCAAGTAGGGGGGCGATTGGTAACTGAAGCTTTCTTT. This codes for CASSQVGGRLVTEAFF.

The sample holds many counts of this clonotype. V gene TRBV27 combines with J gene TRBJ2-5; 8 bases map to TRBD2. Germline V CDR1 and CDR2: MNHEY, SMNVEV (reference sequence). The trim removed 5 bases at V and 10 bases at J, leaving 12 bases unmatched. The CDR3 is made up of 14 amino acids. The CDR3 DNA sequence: TGTGCCAGCAGTGCGACCGGGGGGGCCAAGAGCCAGTACTTC. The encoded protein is CASSATGGAKSQYF.

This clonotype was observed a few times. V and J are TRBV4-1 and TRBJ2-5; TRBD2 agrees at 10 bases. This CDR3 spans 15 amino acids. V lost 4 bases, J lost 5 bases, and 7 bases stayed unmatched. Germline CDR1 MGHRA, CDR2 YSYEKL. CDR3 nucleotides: TGCGCCAGCAGCCTACCTAAGACTAGCGGGGAGACCCAGTACTTC. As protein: CASSLPKTSGETQYF.

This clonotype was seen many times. The CDR3 bases are TGTGCCAGCAGCAGAGGAGGGTCAGATACGCAGTATTTT. Translated: CASSRGGSDTQYF. The chain recombines TRBV7-2 with TRBJ2-3; D is perhaps TRBD2 (6 bases). Germline CDR1 SGHTA, CDR2 FQGNSA. The CDR3 is 13 residues long. Deletions cut 5 bases from V and 4 bases from J, with 10 bases between. Full variable domain (remainder filled in from reference TRBV7-2 and TRBJ2-3): GAGVSQSPSNKVTEKGKDVELRCDPISGHTALYWYRQSLGQGLEFLIYFQGNSAPDKSGLPSDRFSAERTGGSVSTLTIQRTQQEDSAVYLCASSRGGSDTQYFGPGTRLTVL.